The clone carrying this TCR beta chain was counted ten times or more. Its antigen is not known. One entry per CDR3 protein, called by TCRdb with MiXCR from the reads. In the table there are approximately 250,000 distinct CDR3 sequences, about 12% of which are singletons. These data belong to a study of T cell repertoires in cytomegalovirus infection. Study-wide points: Identification of carriers of CMV plus the relevant HLA was achieved through cumulative public TCR beta family frequency. The ex vivo response was dominated by HLA-C-restricted CMV-specific TCR beta clonotypes.

The CDR3 runs 14 residues. With 5 bases clipped from V and 2 bases from J, the junction kept 3 bases outside the gene matches. Germline V gene sequence: CDR1 SGHTA, CDR2 FQGNSA. The sequence derives from a human donor in good health (CMV status not recorded). Some clones in this sample may be carry-over from other donors' samples. Specimen: PBMCs. The chain joins TRBV7-2 to TRBJ1-5; 7 nucleotides line up with TRBD1. The chain's CDR3 is CASSPTGRNQPQHF. The CDR3 DNA sequence: TGTGCCAGCAGCCCGACAGGGCGCAATCAGCCCCAGCATTTT.